This T cell receptor (beta chain) was sequenced for a study of blood T cell repertoires in COVID-19. Authors' methods: Reference gene primer amplification yielded estimated nucleated cell counts. The protocol was immunoSEQ multiplex PCR, while the TCRdb copy is restricted to in-frame clones and leaves out a portion. D and trimming were read from the DNA, whereas the V and J calls and clone size are those reported in that table. The data hold approximately 200,000 clones, with about 80% observed a single time. Germline trimming cut 2 bases from V and 3 bases from J; bases unmatched to any gene: 6. This CDR3 contains 15 residues. Germline V lookup: CDR1 SGHRS, CDR2 YFSETQ.

This receptor was identified in a human donor with acute or convalescent COVID-19. The donor label of this sample is uncertain. The sample comprised peripheral blood. The chain is built from TRBV5-1 and TRBJ2-3; 7 bases match TRBD2. DNA for the CDR3: TGCGCCAGCAGCTTCTCGGGAGGTCGGACAGATACGCAGTATTTT. Amino acid sequence: CASSFSGGRTDTQYF.